Listed below are T cell receptor beta chains from one sample, sequenced in a study of beta chain features in type 1 diabetes. The data were produced by immunoSEQ multiplex PCR, yet TCRdb's version contains in-frame clones alone and is incomplete. The data show 150,000 to 190,000 clones, about 8.1% seen once. The sample was central memory CD4+ T cells from blood. The receptor source for this set is a man aged 18 to 35 in good health. Both conserved end residues are part of each CDR3. Each record gives: CDR3 DNA, CDR3 protein, D gene, clone size, V gene, J gene, CDR3 length. A D gene is named only where the DNA matches it firmly. Not all rows give a size; the values are once, few, many and, for expanded clones, a class.

cdr3_nt: TGTGCCAGCAGTCCAGACAGTAGGCCAACTAATGAAAAACTGTTTTTT
cdr3_aa: CASSPDSRPTNEKLFF
d_call: NA
clone_size: NA
v_call: TRBV6-6
j_call: TRBJ1-4
cdr3_length: 16

cdr3_nt: TGTGCCAGTAGTCCGAGGGTCACAGATACGCAGTATTTT
cdr3_aa: CASSPRVTDTQYF
d_call: NA
clone_size: few
v_call: TRBV19
j_call: TRBJ2-3
cdr3_length: 13

cdr3_nt: TGTGCCAGCAGCCCGCCCTATACCCGGGACAGGCGGGTCTTC
cdr3_aa: CASSPPYTRDRRVF
d_call: TRBD1
clone_size: many
v_call: TRBV11-2
j_call: TRBJ2-1
cdr3_length: 14

cdr3_nt: TGTGCCAGCAGCAAACCGGGGTTTGCCTACAATGAGCAGTTCTTC
cdr3_aa: CASSKPGFAYNEQFF
d_call: NA
clone_size: NA
v_call: TRBV21-1
j_call: TRBJ2-1
cdr3_length: 15

cdr3_nt: TGTGCCAGCAGTACTAATCAGGACTCTCGCATAAGTGGGCAGTTCTTC
cdr3_aa: CASSTNQDSRISGQFF
d_call: NA
clone_size: NA
v_call: TRBV11-1
j_call: TRBJ2-1
cdr3_length: 16

cdr3_nt: TGTGCCAGCTCACCGGGACAGGGCGGAACATGGCAGCCCCAGCATTTT
cdr3_aa: CASSPGQGGTWQPQHF
d_call: TRBD1
clone_size: NA
v_call: TRBV18
j_call: TRBJ1-5
cdr3_length: 16

cdr3_nt: TGTGCCAGCACCCCAGGTGCCGGGGGGGACACCGGGGAGCTGTTTTTT
cdr3_aa: CASTPGAGGDTGELFF
d_call: TRBD2
clone_size: many
v_call: TRBV4-2
j_call: TRBJ2-2
cdr3_length: 16

cdr3_nt: TGTGCCAGCAGCTTATACGGGGGTAATGAAAAACTGTTTTTT
cdr3_aa: CASSLYGGNEKLFF
d_call: NA
clone_size: few
v_call: TRBV7-2
j_call: TRBJ1-4
cdr3_length: 14

cdr3_nt: TGCAGCGTTGAAGACAGCCCGACATCCTACGAGCAGTACTTC
cdr3_aa: CSVEDSPTSYEQYF
d_call: NA
clone_size: NA
v_call: TRBV29-1
j_call: TRBJ2-7
cdr3_length: 14

cdr3_nt: TGTGCCAGCAGTTCCGGACAGGGGACCTATGGCTACACCTTC
cdr3_aa: CASSSGQGTYGYTF
d_call: TRBD1
clone_size: many
v_call: TRBV28
j_call: TRBJ1-2
cdr3_length: 14

cdr3_nt: TGTGCCAGCAGCCGATTGACAGGTCCCGGAGGAGGCTACACCTTC
cdr3_aa: CASSRLTGPGGGYTF
d_call: NA
clone_size: NA
v_call: TRBV5-4
j_call: TRBJ1-2
cdr3_length: 15

cdr3_nt: TGTGCCTGGGTCCCGGTCTCCGGCTACGAGCAGTACTTC
cdr3_aa: CAWVPVSGYEQYF
d_call: NA
clone_size: few
v_call: TRBV30
j_call: TRBJ2-7
cdr3_length: 13

cdr3_nt: TGTGCCAGCAGCCGCGGACAGTTTGGCTACACCTTC
cdr3_aa: CASSRGQFGYTF
d_call: NA
clone_size: NA
v_call: TRBV6-5
j_call: TRBJ1-2
cdr3_length: 12

cdr3_nt: TGCGCCAGCAGCCAAGATGGAGACACAGATACGCAGTATTTT
cdr3_aa: CASSQDGDTDTQYF
d_call: NA
clone_size: NA
v_call: TRBV4-3
j_call: TRBJ2-3
cdr3_length: 14

cdr3_nt: TGTGCCACCAGCAGAGATAGGGGGCCCAATGAGCAGTTCTTC
cdr3_aa: CATSRDRGPNEQFF
d_call: TRBD1
clone_size: few
v_call: TRBV15
j_call: TRBJ2-1
cdr3_length: 14

cdr3_nt: TGTGCCAGCAGCTTAACGGGGGACGTCTGGGGAGGCTACACCTTC
cdr3_aa: CASSLTGDVWGGYTF
d_call: NA
clone_size: once
v_call: TRBV7-2
j_call: TRBJ1-2
cdr3_length: 15

cdr3_nt: TGTGCCAGCAGATGGGACTCTAACACCGGGGAGCTGTTTTTT
cdr3_aa: CASRWDSNTGELFF
d_call: NA
clone_size: NA
v_call: TRBV11-3
j_call: TRBJ2-2
cdr3_length: 14

cdr3_nt: TGTGCCAACACAGGGGGCTCCTACAATGAGCAGTTCTTC
cdr3_aa: CANTGGSYNEQFF
d_call: TRBD1
clone_size: NA
v_call: TRBV2
j_call: TRBJ2-1
cdr3_length: 13

cdr3_nt: TGTGCCAGCAGCAAAACAGGGTCGCAGAATAGCAATCAGCCCCAGCATTTT
cdr3_aa: CASSKTGSQNSNQPQHF
d_call: NA
clone_size: few
v_call: TRBV21-1
j_call: TRBJ1-5
cdr3_length: 17

cdr3_nt: TGTGCCTGGAGCCGGCAGGGAAATCAGCCCCAGCATTTT
cdr3_aa: CAWSRQGNQPQHF
d_call: NA
clone_size: few
v_call: TRBV30
j_call: TRBJ1-5
cdr3_length: 13